The 17 T cell receptor beta chains below come from one sample, sequenced in a study of shared clonotypes between healthy human individuals. Data came from immunoSEQ multiplex PCR; TCRdb stores just in-frame clones and leaves some out. The table records around 1.5 million clones, 95% to 99% of them present only once. Source material: naive CD4+ T cells sorted from blood. The subset is: CD45RA+ positively selected. The source is a man aged 25 to 40 in good health.

The J gene is TRBJ2-7, the V gene TRBV5-6; possibly TRBD2 for D (5 bases). CDR1 is SGHDT, CDR2 YYEEEE, per germline. The V gene lost 0 bases and the J gene lost 7 bases, with 11 bases spanning the gap. The CDR3 length is 13 residues. The CDR3 nucleotides read TGTGCCAGCAGCTTGGCGGGATTGAGGGAGCAGTACTTC. Protein sequence: CASSLAGLREQYF.

This chain connects TRBV6-1 to TRBJ1-1; a possible D gene is TRBD1 (6 bases). Trimming pared 11 bases from V and 0 bases from J, leaving 13 bases between. Germline V lookup: CDR1 MNHNS, CDR2 SASEGT. The CDR3 sequence is 13 residues long. This chain's CDR3 is CAGGSSMNTEAFF. The CDR3 bases are TGTGCCGGGGGCAGTTCCATGAACACTGAAGCTTTCTTT.

This rearrangement joins TRBV7-9 to TRBJ2-1; D is perhaps TRBD1 (5 bases). Between the trimmed V and J ends, which lost 10 bases and 2 bases, there was a span of 12 bases. The CDR3 consists of 13 residues. Germline CDR1 and CDR2: SEHNR and FQNEAQ (reference sequence). This CDR3 reads CATRARTYNEQFF. CDR3 coding DNA: TGTGCCACCAGGGCCCGTACCTACAATGAGCAGTTCTTC. Using reference TRBV7-9 and TRBJ2-1 for the parts outside the CDR3, the full variable domain is DTGVSQNPRHKITKRGQNVTFRCDPISEHNRLYWYRQTLGQGPEFLTYFQNEAQLEKSRLLSDRFSAERPKGSFSTLEIQRTEQGDSAMYLCATRARTYNEQFFGPGTRLTVL.

The rearrangement joins TRBV19 to TRBJ2-3; no clear D gene. CDR3 size: 14 residues. CDR1 and CDR2 from the germline V gene are LNHDA and SQIVND (reference sequence). V lost 4 bases and J lost 4, with 12 bases in between. CDR3 sequence: CASSTNGAPDTQYF. CDR3 nucleotides: TGTGCCAGTAGTACCAATGGAGCCCCAGATACGCAGTATTTT. Full variable domain (remainder filled in from reference TRBV19 and TRBJ2-3): DGGITQSPKYLFRKEGQNVTLSCEQNLNHDAMYWYRQDPGQGLRLIYYSQIVNDFQKGDIAEGYSVSREKKESFPLTVTSAQKNPTAFYLCASSTNGAPDTQYFGPGTRLTVL.

CDR3 coding DNA: TGTGCCAGCAGTCCCAGGACTCAGGGACAGCCCCAGCATTTT. Translating gives CASSPRTQGQPQHF. The chain is built from TRBV27 and TRBJ1-5; D possibly corresponds to TRBD1 (5 bases). The CDR3 loop spans 14 amino acids. CDR1 is MNHEY and CDR2 is SMNVEV in the germline V gene (reference sequence). V was cut by 5 bases and J by 7 bases, with 15 bases left in between.

This chain connects TRBV27 to TRBJ2-5; 7 bases map to TRBD2. Germline CDR1 is MNHEY and CDR2 is SMNVEV (reference sequence). After removal of 6 bases from V and 4 bases from J, the junction contained 8 bases not matched to a gene. The length of the CDR3 is 14 residues. The CDR3 sequence: CASRIAGVAETQYF. The CDR3 DNA reads TGTGCCAGCAGAATTGCGGGAGTCGCAGAGACCCAGTACTTC.

In nucleotides, the CDR3 is TGCAGCGTTGAGTCGGGACTCCTTAATGAAAAACTGTTTTTT. Translated, it gives CSVESGLLNEKLFF. The rearrangement links TRBV29-1 to TRBJ1-4; possible D gene TRBD1, 5 bases. The CDR3 is made up of 14 amino acids. V shed 3 bases and J shed 4 bases, with 12 bases lying between them. Per germline, CDR1 SQVTM and CDR2 ANQGSEA.

Note on this clone: The same CDR3 is also encoded by other DNA sequences in this sample. V is TRBV5-1 and J is TRBJ1-4; no firm D call. Per germline, CDR1 SGHRS and CDR2 YFSETQ. Deletions cut 0 bases from V and 5 bases from J, with 8 bases between. The CDR3 is 14 residues long. Written as DNA, the CDR3 is TGCGCCAGCAGCTTGGAGGGTGTAAATGAAAAACTGTTTTTT. Translating gives CASSLEGVNEKLFF.

This chain uses TRBV5-1 with TRBJ2-7; 12 nucleotides match TRBD2. This CDR3 has 19 amino acids. From germline, CDR1 is SGHRS and CDR2 YFSETQ. Trimming removed 0 bases from V and 3 bases from J; junction bases left unmatched: 13. The CDR3 protein is CASSLATLAGGQKGYEQYF. In DNA form, the CDR3 reads TGCGCCAGCAGCTTGGCCACCCTAGCGGGAGGGCAGAAGGGCTACGAGCAGTACTTC.

This rearrangement joins TRBV7-3 to TRBJ1-4; no clear D gene. The CDR3 extends over 14 amino acids. The germline V gene encodes CDR1 SGHTA and CDR2 FQGTGA. The germline V and J ends were trimmed by 0 bases and 6 bases, with 8 bases remaining between them. CDR3 nucleotide sequence: TGTGCCAGCAGCTTAACGGGAGAGGATGAAAAACTGTTTTTT. It yields the protein CASSLTGEDEKLFF.

The genes are TRBV9 and TRBJ2-1; D ambiguous. The V and J ends lost 4 bases and 0 bases respectively, with 14 bases between them. The CDR3 extends over 16 amino acids. The germline V gene has CDR1 SGDLS and CDR2 YYNGEE. Written as DNA, the CDR3 is TGTGCCAGCAGCCCTTCGGACGGACGCTCCTACAATGAGCAGTTCTTC. This translates into CASSPSDGRSYNEQFF.

The chain links TRBV28 to TRBJ1-2; possible D gene TRBD1, 6 bases. The CDR3 loop spans 16 amino acids. Germline V gives CDR1 MDHEN, CDR2 SYDVKM. The V and J ends lost 7 bases and 2 bases respectively, with 20 bases between them. CDR3 sequence reads: CASTGQDVRGNYGYTF. The DNA of the CDR3 is TGTGCCAGCACGGGACAAGATGTCAGGGGAAACTATGGCTACACCTTC.

The genes are TRBV7-9 and TRBJ1-1; tentative D call: TRBD1 (6 bases). Germline V lookup: CDR1 SEHNR, CDR2 FQNEAQ (reference sequence). The CDR3 consists of 14 residues. Between the trimmed V and J ends, which lost 4 bases and 5 bases, there was a span of 14 bases. The CDR3 loop is CASSSQGGSTEAFF. As DNA, the CDR3 is TGTGCCAGCAGCTCACAGGGAGGTTCAACTGAAGCTTTCTTT.

V and J are TRBV2 and TRBJ1-1; 8 bases match TRBD1. Trimming removed 6 bases from V and 5 bases from J; junction bases left unmatched: 11. CDR1 SNHLY and CDR2 FYNNEI come from the germline V gene. This CDR3 is built from 15 residues. The CDR3, as DNA: TGTGCCAGCAGAGAACAGACGACAGGGGTAACTGAAGCTTTCTTT. This gives the protein CASREQTTGVTEAFF.

The gene calls are TRBV7-8 and TRBJ2-7; 10 bases match TRBD2. The V gene's germline CDR1 is SGHVS and CDR2 FQNEAQ. V lost 5 bases, J lost 1 base, and 11 bases stayed unmatched. This CDR3 contains 17 residues. The CDR3 sequence is CASSPRALAGVSYEQYF. The CDR3 DNA is TGTGCCAGCAGCCCCAGAGCGCTAGCGGGAGTTTCCTACGAGCAGTACTTC.

The chain combines TRBV19 with TRBJ1-2, with 10 bases that match TRBD1. CDR3 length: 14 residues. Germline V gene sequence: CDR1 LNHDA, CDR2 SQIVND (reference sequence). The junction had 5 bases not matched to a gene; V was cut back by 6 bases and J by 4 bases. The CDR3 spells CASSPDRGFYGYTF. CDR3 sequence (DNA): TGTGCCAGTAGCCCGGACAGGGGGTTCTATGGCTACACCTTC.

The chain joins TRBV28 to TRBJ1-5; D call uncertain. The CDR3 consists of 13 residues. Per the germline V gene, CDR1 is MDHEN and CDR2 is SYDVKM. V lost 3 bases and J 7 bases, leaving 10 bases between the germline ends. DNA for the CDR3: TGTGCCAGCAGTTTCATCGGGGAACAGCCCCAGCATTTT. Residues: CASSFIGEQPQHF.